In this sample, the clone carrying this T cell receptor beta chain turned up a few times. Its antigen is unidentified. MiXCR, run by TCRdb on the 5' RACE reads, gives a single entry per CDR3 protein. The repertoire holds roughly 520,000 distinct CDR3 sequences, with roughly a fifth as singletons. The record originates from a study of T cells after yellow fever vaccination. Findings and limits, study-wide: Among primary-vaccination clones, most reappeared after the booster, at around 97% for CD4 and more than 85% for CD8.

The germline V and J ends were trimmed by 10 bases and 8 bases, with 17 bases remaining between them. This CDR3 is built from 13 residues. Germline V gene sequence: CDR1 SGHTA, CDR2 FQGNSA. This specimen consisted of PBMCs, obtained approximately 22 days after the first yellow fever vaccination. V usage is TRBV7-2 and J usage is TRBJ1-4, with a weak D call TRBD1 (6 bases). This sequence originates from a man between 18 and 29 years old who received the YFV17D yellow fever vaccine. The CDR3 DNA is TGTGCCACTTCCCCAGGGGCGCGGGAAAAACTGTTTTTT. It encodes CATSPGAREKLFF.